Shown below are 8 T cell receptor beta chains from a single sample sequenced in a study of post-analysis software for immune sequencing data. These TCRs are of unknown antigen specificity. Study-level points and caveats: The study found TRBV5-6, TRBV5-1 and TRBV20-1 among a few TRBV segments more frequent in patients than controls.

Prepared libraries of TCR beta cDNA carried unique molecular identifiers. TCRdb re-derived calls from the PCR reads in MiXCR, one entry per CDR3 protein. The sample lists just over 250,000 distinct CDR3 sequences, 36% occurring once. Input material: blood. Every receptor here comes from a girl between 5 and 17 years old with multiple sclerosis.

This clonotype occurred many times. The chain links TRBV6-4 to TRBJ1-2; 10 bases are shared with TRBD1. Germline V gene data show CDR1 as MRHNA and CDR2 as SNTAGT. Trimming took 0 bases from V and 6 from J; bases not matched to a gene: 7. The CDR3 is 16 residues long. The CDR3 loop reads CASSDSRVGTGDGYTF. The CDR3 DNA reads as TGTGCCAGCAGTGACTCGAGGGTTGGGACAGGGGATGGCTACACCTTC.

Many counts were recorded for this clonotype. The rearrangement uses TRBV9 and TRBJ2-1, with TRBD1 identical over 10 bases. The CDR3 loop spans 15 amino acids. CDR1 is SGDLS and CDR2 is YYNGEE in the germline V gene. V trimming: 0 bases; J trimming: 8 bases; junction bases outside the gene matches: 5. CDR3 coding DNA: TGTGCCAGCAGCGTAGGGGACAGGGGCGGGGATGAGCAGTTCTTC. Protein sequence: CASSVGDRGGDEQFF.

This clonotype came up many times. The CDR3 sequence is CASSLSHGIEHEQYF. In nucleotides, the CDR3 is TGTGCCAGCAGCTTGAGTCACGGAATCGAACACGAGCAGTACTTC. The chain carries TRBV7-6 and TRBJ2-7; D gene unclear. CDR1 is SGHVS, CDR2 FNYEAQ, per germline. Trimming removed 3 bases at V and 5 bases at J, with 17 bases between. This CDR3 has 15 residues. Combining the CDR3 with reference TRBV7-6 and TRBJ2-7 gives the whole variable domain GAGVSQSPRYKVTKRGQDVALRCDPISGHVSLYWYRQALGQGPEFLTYFNYEAQQDKSGLPNDRFSAERPEGSISTLTIQRTEQRDSAMYRCASSLSHGIEHEQYFGPGTRLTVT.

Points on this clonotype: With a much larger clone just one base away, this may be a read error. The genes are TRBV7-9 and TRBJ1-2, with D possibly matching TRBD1 (6 bases). CDR1 and CDR2 from the germline V gene are SEHNR and FQNEAQ (reference sequence). The CDR3 has 13 residues. Trimming left V 5 bases short and J 7 bases short, with 14 bases between. Here the CDR3 reads CASSPEGGVGYTF. The CDR3 coding sequence is TGTGCCAGCAGCCCCGAGGGGGGGGTTGGCTACACCTTC.

This rearrangement joins TRBV4-2 to TRBJ2-7, with 8 bases aligning to TRBD1. Germline V gene lookup returns CDR1 LGHNA and CDR2 YNFKEQ. The CDR3 is 15 residues long. After removal of 1 base from V and 3 bases from J, the junction contained 5 bases not matched to a gene. CDR3: CASSQGQGPVYEQYF. The CDR3 DNA sequence: TGTGCCAGCAGCCAAGGACAGGGGCCCGTCTACGAGCAGTACTTC.

This clonotype has a count of ten or more. J is TRBJ2-5 and V is TRBV7-8; TRBD1 might be the D (6 bases). Germline V gene lookup returns CDR1 SGHVS and CDR2 FQNEAQ. Deletions cut 1 base from V and 4 bases from J, with 25 bases between. The CDR3 has 19 amino acids. DNA of the CDR3: TGTGCCAGCAGCTTAGTGCAGGCCTCGACAGGAGCGGTAAGAGAGACCCAGTACTTC. Amino acid sequence: CASSLVQASTGAVRETQYF.

This clonotype was detected ten times or more. V usage is TRBV6-1 and J usage is TRBJ2-5; D is unclear. V gave up 6 bases and J gave up 7 bases, with 9 bases separating them. Looked up from germline, CDR1 is MNHNS and CDR2 is SASEGT. This CDR3 is built from 11 residues. CDR3 nucleotides: TGTGCCAGCAGGGCTCCCGGGACCCAGTACTTC. Translated: CASRAPGTQYF.

This clonotype was counted many times. The V call is TRBV4-2, the J call TRBJ1-4; D unclear. V lost 4 bases and J 6 bases, leaving 15 bases between the germline ends. This CDR3 region has 15 residues. The germline gives CDR1 LGHNA, CDR2 YNFKEQ. This chain's CDR3 is CASSPKTSRHEKLFF. Here the CDR3 DNA reads TGTGCCAGCAGCCCTAAGACTTCCCGACATGAAAAACTGTTTTTT.